This T cell receptor (beta chain) was sequenced for a study of human T cells and chemical hapten exposure. Sample time point: pre-sensitization, week 0. Treatment: therapeutic diphenylcyclopropenone sensitization with weekly scalp DPC. Total RNA was extracted from unfractionated whole blood. The CDR3 spans 15 residues. V was cut by 5 bases and J by 9 bases, with 20 bases left in between. Germline CDR1 and CDR2: MNHNS and SASEGT. TCRdb re-analysed the RACE reads in MiXCR, keeping a single row per CDR3 protein. The repertoire holds fewer than 45,000 distinct CDR3 sequences, with around 12% as singletons. This clonotype occurred many times.

Source: whole blood, taken in connection with sensitization to the hapten diphenylcyclopropenone (DPC). The rearrangement joins TRBV6-1 to TRBJ2-1; D perhaps matches TRBD2 (6 bases). This receptor was identified in a middle-aged woman with alopecia areata. Some clones in this sample may be carry-over from other donors' samples. CDR3 region: CASSPNEGLGGEQFF. The CDR3 coding sequence is TGTGCCAGCAGTCCTAATGAGGGGCTGGGGGGTGAGCAGTTCTTC.